The present TCR beta chain was sequenced within a study of blood T cell repertoires in COVID-19. The wider study: Sites across the United States, Italy and Spain contributed samples from acute and convalescent COVID-19. PBMCs, B-cell-depleted T cells, or T cells were the source of the cDNA or gDNA that made up the material.

Original processing methods: Estimates of nucleated cell counts were drawn from the amplification of reference gene primers. Clones were sequenced by immunoSEQ multiplex PCR, and TCRdb holds only the in-frame ones, with some missing. That table furnishes V, J and clone size, whereas the DNA furnished D and trimming. The sample consists of 250,000 or so clones, roughly 89% of them appearing once. The germline CDR1 and CDR2 sequences are SGHTA and FQGNSA. The ends were cut back, 2 bases at V and 6 bases at J, with 8 bases in the middle. This CDR3 comprises 14 residues. Seattle participants joined during active infection and were tracked over time.

This chain links TRBV7-2 with TRBJ1-6; D remains ambiguous. The sequence came from a woman aged 55-70 years with COVID-19, enrolled during active disease. Sequencing used peripheral blood. The DNA of the CDR3 is TGTGCCAGCAGCTTATGGCAGATTAATTCACCCCTCCACTTT. Translation: CASSLWQINSPLHF.